What follows describes a single T cell receptor beta chain. Its antigen is unidentified. It was with 60 Vbeta and 13 Jbeta primers that the PCR ran. Some clones are missing from TCRdb's copy, which holds only in-frame ones; the method was immunoSEQ multiplex PCR. The sample holds roughly 71,000 clones; almost 80% are singletons and the top ten take about 3%. Samples came from healthy bone marrow donors. These data originate in a study of cytomegalovirus exposure and HLA in healthy donors. Study results and caveats: The study recorded over 150 TCR beta chains that were cytomegalovirus-associated.

The CDR3 spans 12 residues. Germline loops: CDR1 SNHLY, CDR2 FYNNEI. Trimming removed 6 bases at V and 8 bases at J, with 11 bases between. This TCR derives from a girl aged 10-17 years in good health and CMV-seropositive. Source material: PBMCs. The chain combines TRBV2 with TRBJ2-1; D unclear. The CDR3 protein is CASRISSHEQFF. In DNA form, the CDR3 reads TGTGCCAGCAGAATTAGCTCCCATGAGCAGTTCTTC.